The 17 T cell receptor beta chains listed next were all sequenced from one sample in a study of vaccination and CD4 T cells after COVID-19. Treatment of the sample: 10-day PBMC culture with coronavirus spike peptide pools or control peptides (ViraFEST assay). These receptors' antigens are unknown. Sequenced with the Oncomine TCR Beta short-read assay was DNA taken from cultured CD4+ T cells. Via MiXCR, TCRdb re-called the PCR reads, giving one row per CDR3 protein. The repertoire holds roughly 9,600 distinct CDR3 sequences, with roughly 25% as singletons. Sequenced here: CD4+ T cells from blood, cultured in vitro, sampled after SARS-CoV-2 vaccination. These receptors were taken from a human donor who had recovered from COVID-19.

This clonotype was observed a handful of times. The rearrangement joins TRBV28 to TRBJ2-7; D is possibly TRBD1 (5 bases). Between the trimmed V and J ends, which lost 2 bases and 5 bases, there was a span of 19 bases. Germline assignment: CDR1 MDHEN and CDR2 SYDVKM. There are 16 residues in the CDR3. CDR3 sequence: CASSLRPRPRADEQYF. The CDR3 region has the DNA TGTGCCAGCAGTTTACGCCCCAGGCCCAGGGCTGACGAGCAGTACTTC. Complete variable domain (other parts from reference TRBV28 and TRBJ2-7): DVKVTQSSRYLVKRTGEKVFLECVQDMDHENMFWYRQDPGLGLRLIYFSYDVKMKEKGDIPEGYSVSREKKERFSLILESASTNQTSMYLCASSLRPRPRADEQYFGPGTRLTVT.

This clonotype is medium-sized in the sample. The chain recombines TRBV6-1 with TRBJ1-5, with 7 nucleotides matching TRBD1. This CDR3 is built from 13 residues. Germline trimming cut 5 bases from V and 4 bases from J; bases unmatched to any gene: 2. From germline, CDR1 is MNHNS and CDR2 SASEGT. The CDR3 loop reads CASSRTGNQPQHF. CDR3 nucleotide sequence: TGTGCCAGCAGTCGGACAGGTAATCAGCCCCAGCATTTT.

This rearrangement joins TRBV20-1 to TRBJ2-3, with D uncertain. From germline, CDR1 is DFQATT and CDR2 SNEGSKA (reference sequence). This CDR3 comprises 14 residues. V gave up 0 bases and J gave up 3 bases, with 10 bases separating them. CDR3 in DNA: TGCAGTGCTAGAGATGTCGACTTTACAGATACGCAGTATTTT. Encoded protein: CSARDVDFTDTQYF.

This clonotype was found a few times. Germline is not matched at one junction end, which may reflect a read error. The J gene is TRBJ2-5, the V gene TRBV7-7; no clear D. Per germline, CDR1 SSHAT and CDR2 FNYEAQ (reference sequence). This CDR3 region has 13 residues. CDR3 loop: CASSLVLQETQYF. CDR3 nucleotides: TGTGCTAGCAGCTTAGTTCTACAAGAGACCCAGTACTTC.

This chain connects TRBV27 to TRBJ2-7; 9 nucleotides line up with TRBD2. The CDR3 has 15 residues. V trimming: 5 bases; J trimming: 0 bases; junction bases outside the gene matches: 5. Germline V gene data show CDR1 as MNHEY and CDR2 as SMNVEV (reference sequence). The CDR3 loop reads CASSPRSGSSYEQYF. DNA for the CDR3: TGTGCCAGCAGTCCCCGTAGCGGGAGCTCCTACGAGCAGTACTTC.

This clonotype is classed as medium-sized (0.01 to 0.1%). The chain employs TRBV6-1 and TRBJ1-1; D gene uncertain. This CDR3 comprises 14 residues. Germline CDR1 and CDR2: MNHNS and SASEGT. Trimming pared 6 bases from V and 0 bases from J, leaving 11 bases between. CDR3 region: CASSHRRMNTEAFF. CDR3 nucleotides: TGTGCCAGCAGCCACAGACGTATGAACACTGAAGCTTTCTTT.

This clonotype was counted a few times. The chain combines TRBV6-4 with TRBJ2-3; D uncertain. V was pared by 8 bases and J by 1 base, with 16 bases between. The CDR3 extends over 15 amino acids. Germline lookup yields CDR1 MRHNA and CDR2 SNTAGT. As DNA, the CDR3 is TGTGCCAGCCTACCCCAGCCGGTCCGCACAGATACGCAGTATTTT. As protein: CASLPQPVRTDTQYF.

J is TRBJ2-3 and V is TRBV19; 7 nucleotides match TRBD1. The CDR3 runs to 14 residues. Germline trimming cut 7 bases from V and 2 bases from J; bases unmatched to any gene: 6. CDR1 is LNHDA, CDR2 SQIVND, per germline (reference sequence). The CDR3 nucleotides read TGTGCCAGTACTTTGACAGGGCACACAGATACGCAGTATTTT. Translated: CASTLTGHTDTQYF.

This clonotype was observed a single time. The gene calls are TRBV29-1 and TRBJ2-7, with 8 bases that match TRBD1. Germline V CDR1 and CDR2: SQVTM, ANQGSEA. The CDR3 sequence is 11 residues long. J lost 4 bases, V lost 7 bases, and 3 bases had no gene match. CDR3 amino acids: CSAGQVYEQYF. DNA for the CDR3: TGCAGCGCGGGACAGGTATACGAGCAGTACTTC.

This clonotype was seen a single time. CDR3 protein: CASSASVGQNIQYF. Written as DNA, the CDR3 is TGTGCCAGCAGTGCTTCGGTGGGGCAAAACATTCAGTACTTC. This rearrangement joins TRBV2 to TRBJ2-4, with a tentative D call TRBD1 (5 bases). The CDR3 is made up of 14 amino acids. Germline V gene sequence: CDR1 SNHLY, CDR2 FYNNEI. Trimming stripped 4 bases from V and 5 bases from J, with 12 bases between.

This chain joins TRBV28 and TRBJ2-6; D ambiguous. The CDR3 has 14 amino acids. The V gene lost 6 bases and the J gene lost 0 bases, with 6 bases spanning the gap. Germline V gives CDR1 MDHEN, CDR2 SYDVKM. CDR3 in DNA: TGTGCCAGCAGACTGAGCTCTGGGGCCAACGTCCTGACTTTC. This encodes CASRLSSGANVLTF.

This rearrangement joins TRBV6-2 or TRBV6-3 to TRBJ2-1; D may be TRBD2 (5 bases). CDR3 length equals 15 residues. In germline, CDR1 is MNHEY, CDR2 SVGEGT. V was shortened by 5 bases and J by 4 bases, with 15 bases between the two germline ends. For the CDR3, the DNA is TGTGCCAGCAGTCCCACCTTACTAGGGTACAATGAGCAGTTCTTC. Residues: CASSPTLLGYNEQFF.

V is TRBV11-2 and J is TRBJ2-7, with D hard to call. CDR3 length: 14 residues. Germline loops: CDR1 SGHAT, CDR2 FQNNGV. The ends were cut back, 1 base at V and 2 bases at J, with 9 bases in the middle. CDR3 DNA sequence: TGTGCCAGCAGCTTAGCGGCGGTCCCCTACGAGCAGTACTTC. Amino acids: CASSLAAVPYEQYF.

The rearrangement joins TRBV6-2 or TRBV6-3 to TRBJ2-6; TRBD1 aligns across 9 bases. V shed 4 bases, J shed 1 base, and the junction held 8 bases outside the gene matches. The germline gives CDR1 MNHEY, CDR2 SVGEGT. This CDR3 is built from 18 residues. CDR3 sequence: CASSFPGQGTSGANVLTF. CDR3 bases: TGTGCCAGCAGTTTCCCGGGACAGGGAACTTCTGGGGCCAACGTCCTGACTTTC.

This rearrangement joins TRBV6-2 or TRBV6-3 to TRBJ1-1, with D possibly TRBD1 on 5 matching bases. Trimming left V 0 bases short and J 5 bases short, with 7 bases between. CDR1 and CDR2 (germline): MNHEY, SVGEGT. This CDR3 is built from 13 residues. The CDR3 sequence is CASSYSGGTEAFF. The CDR3 nucleotides are TGTGCCAGCAGTTACTCTGGGGGAACTGAAGCTTTCTTT.

This clonotype was recorded a few times. The rearrangement uses TRBV6-1 and TRBJ1-1; D is unresolved. The CDR3 has 13 amino acids. V was trimmed by 6 bases and J by 0 bases, leaving 8 bases between them. Germline V gene lookup returns CDR1 MNHNS and CDR2 SASEGT. CDR3 nucleotides: TGTGCCAGCAGCTCCGGGTTGAACACTGAAGCTTTCTTT. It codes for CASSSGLNTEAFF.

The rearrangement uses TRBV12-3 or TRBV12-4 and TRBJ2-7; 9 bases are shared with TRBD1. After removal of 3 bases from V and 4 bases from J, the junction contained 7 bases not matched to a gene. This CDR3 contains 15 residues. CDR3 residues: CASSFPGGQGYEQYF. CDR3 coding DNA: TGTGCCAGCAGTTTCCCCGGGGGACAGGGTTACGAGCAGTACTTC.